This section outlines one T cell receptor beta chain sequence together with its context. The target antigen is unknown. Produced via immunoSEQ multiplex PCR; TCRdb's table is partial and in-frame only. The sample contains 45,000 or so clones, about three quarters of which appear only once. Germline V gives CDR1 KGHSH, CDR2 LQKENI. The CDR3 spans 13 residues. V shed 4 bases and J shed 7 bases, with 13 bases lying between them. The data were obtained in a study of radiotherapy plus CTLA-4 blockade in lung cancer. Study-wide results and limits: Expansion in blood of tumor-derived TCR clones was seen after radiotherapy plus ipilimumab.

Sequenced here: peripheral blood, sampled from a patient treated with radiotherapy plus ipilimumab. This receptor was obtained from a human donor with non-small cell lung cancer who had a complete response to radiotherapy plus ipilimumab. V gene TRBV18 combines with J gene TRBJ1-1; no reliable D call. As DNA, the CDR3 is TGTGCCAGCTCACTTGCTCGAGAGGGTGAAGCTTTCTTT. It translates to CASSLAREGEAFF. The complete variable domain, with remaining parts taken from reference TRBV18 and TRBJ1-1, reads NAGVMQNPRHLVRRRGQEARLRCSPMKGHSHVYWYRQLPEEGLKFMVYLQKENIIDESGMPKERFSAEFPKEGPSILRIQQVVRGDSAAYFCASSLAREGEAFFGQGTRLTVV.